This entry lists 30 T cell receptor beta chains sequenced from one sample in a study of T cell responses to AZD1222 COVID-19 vaccine. Generated by immunoSEQ multiplex PCR, the TCRdb table keeps only in-frame clones and is missing some. The data show approximately 220,000 clones, with 85% to 95% seen just once and roughly 0.99% held by the top ten. Sample: peripheral blood, taken on day 0 of MenACWY control vaccination. The receptor source for this set is an adult in good health.

This chain connects TRBV5-5 to TRBJ1-2, with 7 bases aligning to TRBD1. V lost 7 bases and J lost 3; bases outside the gene matches: 6. CDR1 and CDR2 (germline): SGHKS, YYEKEE (reference sequence). The CDR3 covers 13 residues. The CDR3 DNA is TGTGCCAGCTCCAAGGGGACAGACTATGGCTACACCTTC. This sequence encodes CASSKGTDYGYTF.

J is TRBJ2-6 and V is TRBV9, with a possible D match to TRBD1 (6 bases). The CDR3 has 18 amino acids. Germline V CDR1 and CDR2: SGDLS, YYNGEE. Deletions cut 3 bases from V and 0 bases from J, with 16 bases between. The CDR3, as DNA: TGTGCCAGCAGCGCGGGACATGCGAGTAGCTCTGGGGCCAACGTCCTGACTTTC. This translates into CASSAGHASSSGANVLTF.

The V call is TRBV28, the J call TRBJ1-6; no clear D gene. From germline, CDR1 is MDHEN and CDR2 SYDVKM. The length of the CDR3 is 13 residues. The germline V and J ends were trimmed by 5 bases and 9 bases, with 11 bases remaining between them. The CDR3 loop reads CASSDATSSPLHF. In nucleotides, the CDR3 is TGTGCCAGCAGTGATGCCACGAGTTCACCCCTCCACTTT.

The rearrangement joins TRBV14 to TRBJ2-7; TRBD1 matches at 9 bases. The CDR3 spans 15 residues. J lost 3 bases, V lost 3 bases, and 6 bases had no gene match. Germline CDR1 reads SGHDN; CDR2 reads FVKESK. CDR3 residues: CASSQQPGQGYEQYF. Written as DNA, the CDR3 is TGTGCCAGCAGCCAGCAACCGGGACAGGGCTACGAGCAGTACTTC.

The chain has TRBV4-3 and TRBJ1-2; no clear D gene. Deletions cut 4 bases from V and 10 bases from J, with 16 bases between. The CDR3 contains 13 residues. Per the germline V gene, CDR1 is LGHNA and CDR2 is YSLEER. The CDR3 protein is CASSLGIGVDYTF. The CDR3 bases are TGCGCCAGCAGCCTAGGGATCGGGGTTGACTACACCTTC.

This chain joins TRBV6-5 and TRBJ2-1, with 10 nucleotides matching TRBD1. The V segment lost 0 bases and the J segment 7 bases; nucleotides outside the gene matches: 3. The germline gives CDR1 MNHEY, CDR2 SVGAGI. The CDR3 has 15 residues. CDR3 sequence (DNA): TGTGCCAGCAGTTACTCTTTGGACAGGGGGAATGAGCAGTTCTTC. It translates to CASSYSLDRGNEQFF.

The count of this clone is one. The chain joins TRBV6-5 to TRBJ1-2; tentative D call: TRBD1 (5 bases). This CDR3 has 13 residues. Looked up from germline, CDR1 is MNHEY and CDR2 is SVGAGI. The V end lost 6 bases, the J end lost 8 bases, and 16 bases lay between the germline ends. The CDR3 is CASRGAAGRGYTF. In nucleotides, the CDR3 is TGTGCCAGCAGAGGGGCGGCGGGGCGCGGCTACACCTTC.

The V and J genes are TRBV5-8 and TRBJ1-2; D is uncertain. The germline V gene has CDR1 SGHTS and CDR2 YDEGEE. V lost 6 bases, J lost 3 bases, and 24 bases lay in between. The CDR3 is made up of 17 amino acids. CDR3 amino acids: CASTPQYLAGSHYGYTF. The CDR3 DNA sequence: TGTGCCAGCACTCCTCAGTATTTGGCGGGATCCCACTATGGCTACACCTTC.

V is TRBV5-1 and J is TRBJ1-1; D possibly corresponds to TRBD1 (6 bases). The CDR3 has 14 residues. V lost 0 bases and J 7 bases, leaving 13 bases between the germline ends. Germline CDR1 is SGHRS and CDR2 is YFSETQ. The DNA of the CDR3 is TGCGCCAGCAGCTTGGGACCGGGGACACATGAAGCTTTCTTT. Protein sequence: CASSLGPGTHEAFF.

V gene TRBV10-1 combines with J gene TRBJ2-5; D unclear. CDR1 is WNHNN and CDR2 is SYGVQD in the germline V gene (reference sequence). V was shortened by 3 bases and J by 3 bases, with 8 bases between the two germline ends. The CDR3 is 13 amino acids. The CDR3: CASSDLGKETQYF. The CDR3 DNA sequence: TGCGCCAGCAGTGATTTAGGAAAAGAGACCCAGTACTTC.

The V and J genes are TRBV6-5 and TRBJ2-7; perhaps D is TRBD1 or TRBD2 (5 bases each). Germline V gene data show CDR1 as MNHEY and CDR2 as SVGAGI. Between the trimmed V and J ends, which lost 6 bases and 6 bases, there was a span of 18 bases. The CDR3 is 14 residues long. The DNA for the CDR3 is TGTGCCAGCAGCCCCCGGGGCAGGAGTAGCGAGCAGTACTTC. This gives the protein CASSPRGRSSEQYF.

This chain joins TRBV19 and TRBJ1-5; TRBD1 might be the D (5 bases). The V gene's germline CDR1 is LNHDA and CDR2 SQIVND (reference sequence). The CDR3 covers 16 residues. V was cut by 5 bases and J by 2 bases, with 16 bases left in between. The DNA of the CDR3 is TGTGCCAGTAGTCCCCGGGGGGGGAGGCGCAATCAGCCCCAGCATTTT. Translation: CASSPRGGRRNQPQHF.

This chain links TRBV13 with TRBJ1-2; D is possibly TRBD1 (5 bases). The V end was cut by 5 bases, the J end by 0 bases, with 10 bases between. There are 14 residues in the CDR3. Germline V gene data show CDR1 as PRHDT and CDR2 as FYEKMQ (reference sequence). The CDR3 sequence: CASSPGSTNYGYTF. The CDR3 DNA is TGTGCCAGCAGCCCAGGGTCCACTAACTATGGCTACACCTTC.

V and J are TRBV7-9 and TRBJ1-1; D is perhaps TRBD1 (5 bases). Germline CDR1 and CDR2: SEHNR and FQNEAQ (reference sequence). CDR3 length: 13 amino acids. Trimming removed 5 bases from V and 10 bases from J, with 17 bases in between. This CDR3 reads CASSPSGGGRAFF. The DNA for the CDR3 is TGTGCCAGCAGCCCGTCCGGGGGAGGGCGAGCTTTCTTT.

The V call is TRBV4-2, the J call TRBJ1-4, with unresolved D. Germline assignment: CDR1 LGHNA and CDR2 YNFKEQ. Trimming took off 1 base at V and 7 bases at J, with 10 bases between the two ends. The CDR3 runs 14 residues. The CDR3 here is CASSQVREGEKLFF. The CDR3 nucleotides read TGTGCCAGCAGCCAAGTGCGCGAGGGTGAAAAACTGTTTTTT.

The chain couples TRBV6-5 to TRBJ1-1; TRBD1 is a possible D gene (5 bases). V lost 2 bases and J lost 4, with 8 bases in between. This CDR3 is 13 amino acids long. CDR1 is MNHEY, CDR2 SVGAGI, per germline. CDR3 in DNA: TGTGCCAGCAGTTACCCTGGGGCCACTGAAGCTTTCTTT. Translation gives CASSYPGATEAFF.

J is TRBJ1-4 and V is TRBV7-9; D ambiguous. Germline V gives CDR1 SEHNR, CDR2 FQNEAQ (reference sequence). CDR3 length: 13 amino acids. V shed 1 base and J shed 8 bases, with 8 bases lying between them. CDR3 nucleotides: TGTGCCAGCAGCTTAGGGGCAGCAGAAAAACTGTTTTTT. Amino acids: CASSLGAAEKLFF.

The chain combines TRBV2 with TRBJ2-7, with D perhaps TRBD1 (5 bases). Trimming removed 10 bases at V and 4 bases at J, with 32 bases between. The CDR3 consists of 18 residues. The germline CDR1 and CDR2 sequences are SNHLY and FYNNEI. This chain's CDR3 is CAILGQGSGLTPRYEQYF. CDR3 bases: TGTGCCATCTTGGGGCAGGGATCCGGTTTAACCCCCCGATACGAGCAGTACTTC.

The chain combines TRBV10-3 with TRBJ1-1, with D tentatively TRBD1 (5 bases). Trimming pared 0 bases from V and 6 bases from J, leaving 11 bases between. Germline CDR1 is ENHRY and CDR2 is SYGVKD. The CDR3 has 14 residues. DNA of the CDR3: TGTGCCATCAGTGAGTCGGCAGGGATCCCTGAAGCTTTCTTT. Translating it yields CAISESAGIPEAFF.

V usage is TRBV3-1 (or the pseudogene TRBV3-2) and J usage is TRBJ1-6; D gene ambiguous. Trimming shortened V by 3 bases and J by 3 bases, and 6 bases separated the two germline ends. Germline CDR1 and CDR2: LGHDT and YNNKEL (reference sequence). CDR3 length: 14 amino acids. CDR3: CASSHPGYNSPLHF. The DNA for the CDR3 is TGTGCCAGCAGCCATCCAGGCTATAATTCACCCCTCCACTTT.

The table lists this clone with a count of one. This sequence joins TRBV27 and TRBJ2-7; D is perhaps TRBD2 (6 bases). CDR3 size: 13 residues. Trimming removed 5 bases from V and 2 bases from J, with 10 bases in between. Per germline, CDR1 MNHEY and CDR2 SMNVEV (reference sequence). CDR3: CASSEGRTYEQYF. As DNA, the CDR3 is TGTGCCAGCAGTGAGGGGAGGACCTACGAGCAGTACTTC.

This chain links TRBV10-3 with TRBJ1-3, with D unresolved. The germline V gene encodes CDR1 ENHRY and CDR2 SYGVKD. Trimming stripped 3 bases from V and 0 bases from J, with 9 bases between. The length of the CDR3 is 15 residues. CDR3 in DNA: TGTGCCATCAGTGATGCAGTAAACTCTGGAAACACCATATATTTT. This encodes CAISDAVNSGNTIYF.

The genes are TRBV6-5 and TRBJ2-7, with TRBD1 identical over 9 bases. V trimming: 2 bases; J trimming: 6 bases; junction bases outside the gene matches: 2. This CDR3 contains 13 residues. CDR1 and CDR2 from the germline V gene are MNHEY and SVGAGI. Here the CDR3 DNA reads TGTGCCAGCAGTTACGGGACAGGGAGCGAGCAGTACTTC. Translated: CASSYGTGSEQYF.

The V and J genes are TRBV6-5 and TRBJ1-3; D call uncertain. Germline CDR1 and CDR2: MNHEY and SVGAGI. This CDR3 has 14 residues. Trimming cost V 8 bases and J 0 bases, with 11 bases left between them. CDR3 sequence reads: CASGRGDSGNTIYF. The CDR3 DNA reads TGTGCCAGCGGTCGCGGCGACTCTGGAAACACCATATATTTT.

This clone was detected once. The rearrangement links TRBV30 to TRBJ1-4; perhaps TRBD1 as D (6 bases). This CDR3 has 14 residues. Germline CDR1 GTSNPN, CDR2 SVGIG (reference sequence). V was trimmed by 2 bases and J by 8 bases, leaving 15 bases between them. CDR3: CAWSLQGVLEKLFF. The CDR3, as DNA: TGTGCCTGGAGTTTACAGGGAGTGTTGGAAAAACTGTTTTTT.

The J gene is TRBJ1-6, the V gene TRBV9; D gene uncertain. This CDR3 has 15 residues. The V end was cut by 3 bases, the J end by 7 bases, with 14 bases between. The germline gives CDR1 SGDLS, CDR2 YYNGEE. CDR3 DNA: TGTGCCAGCAGCGGGGATATCGGAGGGAATTCACCCCTCCACTTT. The encoded protein is CASSGDIGGNSPLHF.

This chain joins TRBV6-2 or TRBV6-3 and TRBJ1-5; D unclear. CDR1 and CDR2 from the germline V gene are MNHEY and SVGEGT. The CDR3 has 14 amino acids. V was clipped by 6 bases and J by 0 bases, with 9 bases between them. DNA for the CDR3: TGTGCCAGCAGCCCCCAGGTTAGCAATCAGCCCCAGCATTTT. Translation: CASSPQVSNQPQHF.

This sequence joins TRBV4-2 and TRBJ1-2; D is unclear. The V end was cut by 0 bases, the J end by 0 bases, with 5 bases between. The germline V gene encodes CDR1 LGHNA and CDR2 YNFKEQ. The CDR3 is 14 residues long. The CDR3 here is CASSQDKANYGYTF. Here the CDR3 DNA reads TGTGCCAGCAGCCAAGACAAAGCTAACTATGGCTACACCTTC.

J is TRBJ1-1 and V is TRBV7-9, with a weak D call TRBD1 (5 bases). Trimming cost V 4 bases and J 0 bases, with 6 bases left between them. Per germline, CDR1 SEHNR and CDR2 FQNEAQ (reference sequence). This CDR3 region has 13 residues. CDR3 region: CASSSGLNTEAFF. Here the CDR3 DNA reads TGTGCCAGCAGCTCGGGACTGAACACTGAAGCTTTCTTT. Full variable domain (outside the CDR3, taken from reference TRBV7-9 and TRBJ1-1): DTGVSQNPRHKITKRGQNVTFRCDPISEHNRLYWYRQTLGQGPEFLTYFQNEAQLEKSRLLSDRFSAERPKGSFSTLEIQRTEQGDSAMYLCASSSGLNTEAFFGQGTRLTVV.

The chain couples TRBV19 to TRBJ1-6; a weak D match, TRBD1 (5 bases). This CDR3 has 13 residues. The germline V gene has CDR1 LNHDA and CDR2 SQIVND (reference sequence). Trimming stripped 5 bases from V and 7 bases from J, with 9 bases between. The chain's CDR3 is CASSAPGNSPLHF. The CDR3 DNA follows: TGTGCCAGTAGTGCCCCAGGGAATTCACCCCTCCACTTT.